This TCR beta chain originates from a study of monozygotic twins with inflammatory bowel disease. TCRdb re-called the 5' RACE reads; one entry per CDR3 protein, DNA not given. The repertoire table contains 400,000 to 500,000 distinct CDR3 sequences. On this clonotype itself: Its matching antigen is unknown.

CDR1 is SGHRS, CDR2 YFSETQ, per germline. This CDR3 has 15 residues. Broader study findings: Inverse Simpson values showed less TCRbeta diversity in IBD patients than in their healthy co-twins. With others, IBD patients shared fewer clonotypes than healthy twins did, especially with disease activity.

Sequenced input: blood. This rearrangement joins TRBV5-1 to TRBJ1-4; as DNA is missing, the TRBD1 call by TCRdb cannot be tested. The origin of this receptor is a human donor with ulcerative colitis or Crohn's disease, or a healthy co-twin of an affected twin (not recorded which). Here the CDR3 reads CASSFGGTTNEKLFF.